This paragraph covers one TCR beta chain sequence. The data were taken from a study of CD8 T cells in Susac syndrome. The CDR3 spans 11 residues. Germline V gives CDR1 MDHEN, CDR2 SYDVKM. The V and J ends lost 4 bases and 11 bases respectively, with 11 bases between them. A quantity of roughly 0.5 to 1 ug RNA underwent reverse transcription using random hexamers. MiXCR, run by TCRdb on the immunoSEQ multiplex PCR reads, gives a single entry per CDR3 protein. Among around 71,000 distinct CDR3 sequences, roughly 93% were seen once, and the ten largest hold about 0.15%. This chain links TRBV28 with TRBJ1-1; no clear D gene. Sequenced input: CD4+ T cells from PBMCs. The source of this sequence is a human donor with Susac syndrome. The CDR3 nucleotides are TGTGCCAGCAGTTGGAGGGTGGCGGCTTTCTTT. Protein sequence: CASSWRVAAFF.